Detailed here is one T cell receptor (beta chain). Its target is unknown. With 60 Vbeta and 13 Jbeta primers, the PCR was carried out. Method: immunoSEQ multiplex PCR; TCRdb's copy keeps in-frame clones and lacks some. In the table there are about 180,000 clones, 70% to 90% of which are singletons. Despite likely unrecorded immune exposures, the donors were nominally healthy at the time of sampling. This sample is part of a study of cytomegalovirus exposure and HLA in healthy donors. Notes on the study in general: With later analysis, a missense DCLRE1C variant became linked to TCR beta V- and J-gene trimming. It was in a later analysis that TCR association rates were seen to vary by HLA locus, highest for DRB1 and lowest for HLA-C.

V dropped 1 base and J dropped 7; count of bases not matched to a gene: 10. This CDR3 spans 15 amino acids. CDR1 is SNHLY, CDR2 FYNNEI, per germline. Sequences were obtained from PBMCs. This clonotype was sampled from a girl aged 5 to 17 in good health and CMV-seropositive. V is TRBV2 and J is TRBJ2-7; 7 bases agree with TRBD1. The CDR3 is CASSEGTGSGGEQYF. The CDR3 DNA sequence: TGTGCCAGCAGTGAAGGGACAGGTTCGGGTGGGGAGCAGTACTTC.